Listed below are T cell receptor beta chains from one sample, sequenced in a study of cytomegalovirus exposure and HLA in healthy donors. The table came from immunoSEQ multiplex PCR; TCRdb's copy has only in-frame clones and leaves some out. The sample consists of 100,000 to 150,000 clones, over 70% of them appearing once. The sequencing sample was made of PBMCs. These TCRs come from a female donor in good health and CMV-seropositive. The CDR3 runs from the conserved cysteine through the conserved F or W.

CDR3	V	J
CASSFGTGSYNEQFF	TRBV11-2	TRBJ2-1
CAISESAVRGPQHF	TRBV10-3	TRBJ1-5
CASSLSRDTEAFF	TRBV19	TRBJ1-1
CASSEGTGVDTQYF	TRBV6-1	TRBJ2-3
CASSPRTGTEEDYTF	TRBV28	TRBJ1-2
CASSLIASGGQNTGELFF	TRBV7-2	TRBJ2-2
CASSFLQTTYTEAFF	TRBV28	TRBJ1-1
CASSRGTSSHEQYF	TRBV7-2	TRBJ2-7
CASSSPGTDLYEQFF	TRBV27	TRBJ2-1
CASSERGTTPETQYF	TRBV2	TRBJ2-5
CASSLVGGQSNTEAFF	TRBV5-6	TRBJ1-1
CASSLYGGFQETQYF	TRBV9	TRBJ2-5
CASNTGTSGEGETQYF	TRBV5-1	TRBJ2-5
CASSPSGVNTEAFF	TRBV5-4	TRBJ1-1
CASSPQGASGKGETQYF	TRBV28	TRBJ2-5
CASSLVGERVNYGYTF	TRBV7-9	TRBJ1-2
CASSLGGAGGGMNTEAFF	TRBV5-4	TRBJ1-1
CASSPEAGPKLFF	TRBV5-4	TRBJ1-4
CSVPKGQSRGGTQYF	TRBV29-1	TRBJ2-5
CATSRPSGALSYEQYF	TRBV15	TRBJ2-7
CASSSLGGVNQPQHF	TRBV5-1	TRBJ1-5
CASRRTGGTEAFF	TRBV6-5	TRBJ1-1
CASSRDGGSNQPQHF	TRBV5-4	TRBJ1-5
CASSLGFLADEQFF	TRBV13	TRBJ2-1
CASSSLPGLALTDTQYF	TRBV7-9	TRBJ2-3
CAWSVRQGSNQPQHF	TRBV30	TRBJ1-5
CASSMGQGFYGYTF	TRBV19	TRBJ1-2
CASSHSGTGELFF	TRBV4-2	TRBJ2-2
CASSSGGVDYGYTF	TRBV5-1	TRBJ1-2
CASSLTVQGGEAFF	TRBV7-9	TRBJ1-1
CASSVRVLDNSPLHF	TRBV5-5	TRBJ1-6
CASSPRDRLLDGYTF	TRBV5-4	TRBJ1-2
CAGMGRGSNQPQHF	TRBV28	TRBJ1-5
CASSPQGDQPQHF	TRBV4-3	TRBJ1-5
CATSRYGLAGSEQYF	TRBV15	TRBJ2-7
CATSSFTQRGGKDTQYF	TRBV15	TRBJ2-3
CASSLPVRGRETQYF	TRBV7-9	TRBJ2-5
CASNSPQGARGYTF	TRBV2	TRBJ1-2
CASSLETGNTDTQYF	TRBV5-1	TRBJ2-3
CASSGRGHTEAFF	TRBV2	TRBJ1-1
CASSLSGDTEAFF	TRBV7-9	TRBJ1-1
CAWIGGGPDNEQFF	TRBV30	TRBJ2-1
CASSSHRGGETQYF	TRBV7-2	TRBJ2-5
CASSLVVRQGTEAFF	TRBV5-1	TRBJ1-1
CASSLNGPRGTETQYF	TRBV5-4	TRBJ2-5
CASSLDPLSYEQYF	TRBV7-2	TRBJ2-7
CASSSSGPYGYTF	TRBV28	TRBJ1-2